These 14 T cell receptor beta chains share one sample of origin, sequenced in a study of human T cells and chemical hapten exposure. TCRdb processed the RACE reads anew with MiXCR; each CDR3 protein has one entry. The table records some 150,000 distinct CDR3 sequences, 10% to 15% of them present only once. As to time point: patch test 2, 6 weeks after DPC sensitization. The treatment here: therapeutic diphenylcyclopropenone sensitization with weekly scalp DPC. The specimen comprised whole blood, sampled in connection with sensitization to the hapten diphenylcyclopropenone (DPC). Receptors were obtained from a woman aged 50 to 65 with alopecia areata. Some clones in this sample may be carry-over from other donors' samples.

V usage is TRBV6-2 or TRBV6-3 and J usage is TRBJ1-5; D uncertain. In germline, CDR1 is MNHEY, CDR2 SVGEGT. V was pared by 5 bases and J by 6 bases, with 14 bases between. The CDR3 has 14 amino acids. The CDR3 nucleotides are TGTGCCAGCAGTCCCGACCTGAACATTCAGCCCCAGCATTTT. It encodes CASSPDLNIQPQHF.

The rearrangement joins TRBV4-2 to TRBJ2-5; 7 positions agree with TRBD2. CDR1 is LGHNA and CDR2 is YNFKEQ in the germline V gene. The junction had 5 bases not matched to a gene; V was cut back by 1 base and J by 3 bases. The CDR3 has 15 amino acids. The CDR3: CASSQAGTNKETQYF. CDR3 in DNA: TGTGCCAGCAGCCAAGCCGGGACTAACAAAGAGACCCAGTACTTC.

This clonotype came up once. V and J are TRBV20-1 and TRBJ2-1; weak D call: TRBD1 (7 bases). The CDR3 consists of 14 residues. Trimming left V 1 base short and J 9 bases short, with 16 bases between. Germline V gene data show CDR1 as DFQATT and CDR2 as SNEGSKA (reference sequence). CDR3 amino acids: CSARGAGGTFEQFF. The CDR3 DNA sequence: TGCAGTGCTAGAGGGGCAGGGGGGACTTTTGAGCAGTTCTTC.

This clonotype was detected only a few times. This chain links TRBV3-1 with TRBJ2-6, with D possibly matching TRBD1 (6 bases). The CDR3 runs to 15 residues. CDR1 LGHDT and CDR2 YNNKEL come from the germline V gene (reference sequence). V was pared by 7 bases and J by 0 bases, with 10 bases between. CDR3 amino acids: CASNYRVSGANVLTF. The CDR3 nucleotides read TGTGCCAGCAACTACAGGGTCTCTGGGGCCAACGTCCTGACTTTC.

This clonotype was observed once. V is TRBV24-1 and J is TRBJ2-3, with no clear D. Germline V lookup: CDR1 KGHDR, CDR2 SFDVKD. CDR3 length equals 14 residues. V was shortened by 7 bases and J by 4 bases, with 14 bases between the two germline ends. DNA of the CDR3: TGTGCCACCAGCCGTGGGGAAGGATCAGATACGCAGTATTTT. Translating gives CATSRGEGSDTQYF.

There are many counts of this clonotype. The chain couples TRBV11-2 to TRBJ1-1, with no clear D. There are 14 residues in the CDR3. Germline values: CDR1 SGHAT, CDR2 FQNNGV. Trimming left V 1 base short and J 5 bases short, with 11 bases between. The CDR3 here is CASSLAPARTEAFF. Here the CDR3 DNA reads TGTGCCAGCAGCTTAGCTCCGGCCCGAACTGAAGCTTTCTTT. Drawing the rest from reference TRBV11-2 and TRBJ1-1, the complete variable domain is EAGVAQSPRYKIIEKRQSVAFWCNPISGHATLYWYQQILGQGPKLLIQFQNNGVVDDSQLPKDRFSAERLKGVDSTLKIQPAKLEDSAVYLCASSLAPARTEAFFGQGTRLTVV.

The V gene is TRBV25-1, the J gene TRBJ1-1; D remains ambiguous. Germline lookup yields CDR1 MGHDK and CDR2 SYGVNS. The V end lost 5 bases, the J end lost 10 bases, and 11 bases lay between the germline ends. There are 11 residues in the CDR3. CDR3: CASSSGDRAFF. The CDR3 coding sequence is TGTGCCAGCAGTTCCGGGGATAGAGCTTTCTTT.

DNA for the CDR3: TGTGCCAGCAGTTACGGGGTCACTAGCACAGATACGCAGTATTTT. It yields the protein CASSYGVTSTDTQYF. The genes are TRBV6-5 and TRBJ2-3, with unresolved D. This CDR3 comprises 15 residues. V lost 2 bases, J lost 0 bases, and 9 bases lay in between. The germline V gene has CDR1 MNHEY and CDR2 SVGAGI.

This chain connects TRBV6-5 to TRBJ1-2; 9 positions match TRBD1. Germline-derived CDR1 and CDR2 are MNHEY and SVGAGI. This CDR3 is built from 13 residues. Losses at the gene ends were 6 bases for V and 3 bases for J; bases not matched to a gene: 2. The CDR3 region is CASSNRGHYGYTF. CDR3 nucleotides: TGTGCCAGCAGCAACAGGGGGCACTATGGCTACACCTTC.

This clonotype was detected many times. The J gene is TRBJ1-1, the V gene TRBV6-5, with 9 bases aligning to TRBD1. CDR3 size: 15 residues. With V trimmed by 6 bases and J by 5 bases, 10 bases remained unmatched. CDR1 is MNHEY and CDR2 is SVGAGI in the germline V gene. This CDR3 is CASSSNRGRGTEAFF. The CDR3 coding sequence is TGTGCCAGCAGCAGTAACAGGGGGCGAGGGACTGAAGCTTTCTTT.

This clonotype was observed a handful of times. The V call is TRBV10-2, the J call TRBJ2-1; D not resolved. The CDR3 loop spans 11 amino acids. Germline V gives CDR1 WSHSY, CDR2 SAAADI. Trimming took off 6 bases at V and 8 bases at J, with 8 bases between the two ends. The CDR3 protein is CASRSSYEQFF. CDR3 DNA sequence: TGCGCCAGCAGGTCTTCCTATGAGCAGTTCTTC.

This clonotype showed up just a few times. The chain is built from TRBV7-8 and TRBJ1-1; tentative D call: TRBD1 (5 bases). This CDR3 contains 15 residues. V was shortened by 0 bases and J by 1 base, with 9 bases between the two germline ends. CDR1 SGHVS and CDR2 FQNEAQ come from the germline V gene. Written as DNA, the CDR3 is TGTGCCAGCAGCTTAGCGTGGGGCGGGAACACTGAAGCTTTCTTT. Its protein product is CASSLAWGGNTEAFF.

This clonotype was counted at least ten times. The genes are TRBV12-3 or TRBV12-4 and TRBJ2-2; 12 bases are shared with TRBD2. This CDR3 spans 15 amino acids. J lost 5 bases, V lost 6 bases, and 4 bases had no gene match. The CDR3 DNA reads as TGTGCCAGCAGGCTAGCGGGAGGGTGGACCGGGGAGCTGTTTTTT. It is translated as CASRLAGGWTGELFF.

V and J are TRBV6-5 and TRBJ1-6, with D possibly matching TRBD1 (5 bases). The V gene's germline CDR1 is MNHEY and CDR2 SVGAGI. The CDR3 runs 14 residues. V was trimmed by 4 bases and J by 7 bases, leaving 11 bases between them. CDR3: CASSSLSGNSPLHF. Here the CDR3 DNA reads TGTGCCAGCAGTTCCCTTTCAGGGAATTCACCCCTCCACTTT.